These 20 T cell receptor beta chains share one sample of origin, sequenced in a study of blood T cell repertoires in COVID-19. TCRdb's table, derived via immunoSEQ multiplex PCR, lists solely in-frame clones and lacks some. The table has 100,000 to 130,000 clones, 75% to 95% seen once. Specimen: peripheral blood. Every receptor here comes from a woman in her twenties or thirties with acute or convalescent COVID-19.

The chain has TRBV9 and TRBJ2-5; D perhaps matches TRBD2 (7 bases). The CDR3 is 15 residues long. V was pared by 4 bases and J by 4 bases, with 17 bases between. Germline assignment: CDR1 SGDLS and CDR2 YYNGEE. The CDR3 is CASSPRGGAAETQYF. The CDR3 region has the DNA TGTGCCAGCAGCCCACGTGGGGGGGCGGCAGAGACCCAGTACTTC.

This chain uses TRBV11-2 with TRBJ2-5; 14 bases map to TRBD2. Germline V gene data show CDR1 as SGHAT and CDR2 as FQNNGV. This CDR3 is 15 amino acids long. V shed 3 bases and J 4 bases; nucleotides not matched to a gene: 1. CDR3 residues: CASSFGTSGRETQYF. The CDR3 bases are TGTGCCAGCAGCTTTGGGACTAGCGGGAGAGAGACCCAGTACTTC.

The J gene is TRBJ2-5, the V gene TRBV7-2; no reliable D call. CDR1 is SGHTA, CDR2 FQGNSA, per germline. Deletions cut 1 base from V and 4 bases from J, with 10 bases between. The CDR3 is 14 amino acids. The CDR3 here is CASSLELSTETQYF. Written as DNA, the CDR3 is TGTGCCAGCAGCTTAGAACTTTCAACAGAGACCCAGTACTTC.

The CDR3, as DNA: TGTGCCAGCAGCTCAAACAGGGGGAGCTCGGGCACTGAAGCTTTCTTT. Amino acid sequence: CASSSNRGSSGTEAFF. The genes are TRBV7-9 and TRBJ1-1, with TRBD1 matching over 8 bases. Germline trimming cut 4 bases from V and 4 bases from J; bases unmatched to any gene: 11. The CDR3 covers 16 residues. Germline V gene data show CDR1 as SEHNR and CDR2 as FQNEAQ (reference sequence).

This clone occurred once. The gene calls are TRBV28 and TRBJ2-7; TRBD2 might be the D (6 bases). Germline V gives CDR1 MDHEN, CDR2 SYDVKM. Trimming left V 3 bases short and J 3 bases short, with 12 bases between. The CDR3 covers 14 residues. CDR3 DNA: TGTGCCAGCAGTTTCGGGGGTTCCCACTACGAGCAGTACTTC. It is translated as CASSFGGSHYEQYF.

The rearrangement links TRBV9 to TRBJ1-2, with D hard to call. CDR3 length equals 14 residues. CDR1 and CDR2 (germline): SGDLS, YYNGEE. V lost 3 bases, J lost 3 bases, and 12 bases lay in between. The CDR3 here is CASSASTDYYGYTF. CDR3 in DNA: TGTGCCAGCAGCGCATCCACAGATTACTATGGCTACACCTTC.

The rearrangement joins TRBV29-1 to TRBJ1-2; the D is unclear. Germline CDR1 reads SQVTM; CDR2 reads ANQGSEA. Trimming stripped 0 bases from V and 6 bases from J, with 5 bases between. The CDR3 is 11 residues long. CDR3 residues: CSVEDQDGYTF. Here the CDR3 DNA reads TGCAGCGTTGAAGATCAGGATGGCTACACCTTC.

The chain recombines TRBV18 with TRBJ2-3, with TRBD1 matching over 7 bases. The CDR3 extends over 14 amino acids. V shed 0 bases, J shed 3 bases, and the junction held 0 bases outside the gene matches. CDR1 and CDR2 (germline): KGHSH, LQKENI. CDR3 in DNA: TGTGCCAGCTCACCACCGGGACAGACAGATACGCAGTATTTT. Translation: CASSPPGQTDTQYF.

This chain joins TRBV4-3 and TRBJ2-1; no clear D gene. Trimming took 6 bases from V and 6 from J, leaving 12 bases between them. The CDR3 runs to 13 residues. CDR1 is LGHNA and CDR2 is YSLEER in the germline V gene. The CDR3 loop reads CASRAGFANEQFF. The CDR3 nucleotides are TGCGCCAGCAGAGCTGGTTTCGCCAATGAGCAGTTCTTC.

The chain combines TRBV29-1 with TRBJ1-1; possible D gene TRBD1, 6 bases. CDR3 size: 13 residues. V dropped 7 bases and J dropped 3 bases, with 15 bases sitting between them. Germline CDR1 SQVTM, CDR2 ANQGSEA. Written as DNA, the CDR3 is TGCAGCGGAAAGACAGGCATGGACACTGAAGCTTTCTTT. It codes for CSGKTGMDTEAFF.

This clone has a single count. The chain uses TRBV6-5 and TRBJ2-2, with a tentative D call TRBD2 (5 bases). Germline V gene sequence: CDR1 MNHEY, CDR2 SVGAGI. This CDR3 contains 14 residues. The V end was cut by 7 bases, the J end by 2 bases, with 11 bases between. CDR3 DNA sequence: TGTGCCAGCAAGAACGGACTCAACACCGGGGAGCTGTTTTTT. This gives the protein CASKNGLNTGELFF.

The chain links TRBV28 to TRBJ1-2, with 7 bases aligning to TRBD1. Trimming at V came to 6 bases and at J to 3 bases, leaving 10 bases not matched to a gene. In germline, CDR1 is MDHEN, CDR2 SYDVKM. The CDR3 has 15 amino acids. The CDR3 here is CASRITHRGYYGYTF. The CDR3 DNA sequence: TGTGCCAGCAGAATCACCCACAGGGGCTACTATGGCTACACCTTC.

The chain carries TRBV4-3 and TRBJ1-3; 7 nucleotides match TRBD1. This CDR3 contains 17 residues. V shed 0 bases, J shed 0 bases, and the junction held 5 bases outside the gene matches. Germline V lookup: CDR1 LGHNA, CDR2 YSLEER. CDR3 sequence reads: CASSQETGQSSGNTIYF. CDR3 bases: TGCGCCAGCAGCCAAGAGACGGGACAGTCCTCTGGAAACACCATATATTTT.

The V call is TRBV27, the J call TRBJ2-1; D is possibly TRBD2 (5 bases). The CDR3 runs 15 residues. The V end lost 7 bases, the J end lost 6 bases, and 19 bases lay between the germline ends. The germline gives CDR1 MNHEY, CDR2 SMNVEV (reference sequence). In DNA, the CDR3 is TGTGCCAGCAACCCGATACAGATGGGGAGCAATGAGCAGTTCTTC. This codes for CASNPIQMGSNEQFF.

Here the CDR3 DNA reads TGTGCCAGCGAAGGATGGGACAGGGGGCATTCTGGGGCCAACGTCCTGACTTTC. Amino acid sequence: CASEGWDRGHSGANVLTF. This rearrangement joins TRBV28 to TRBJ2-6; 12 bases agree with TRBD1. V lost 8 bases and J lost 1; bases outside the gene matches: 9. Germline loops: CDR1 MDHEN, CDR2 SYDVKM. This CDR3 region has 18 residues.

The chain combines TRBV6-5 with TRBJ1-1; 7 nucleotides line up with TRBD1. The germline CDR1 and CDR2 sequences are MNHEY and SVGAGI. The CDR3 has 13 residues. The ends lost 6 bases at V and 5 bases at J; junction bases unmatched: 6. The CDR3 nucleotides read TGTGCCAGCAGCGGGACAGCAGGGACTGAAGCTTTCTTT. The encoded protein is CASSGTAGTEAFF.

The chain uses TRBV19 and TRBJ1-2, with a weak D call TRBD1 (5 bases). Trimming removed 7 bases from V and 1 base from J, with 22 bases in between. The CDR3 is 17 amino acids. Germline V lookup: CDR1 LNHDA, CDR2 SQIVND (reference sequence). CDR3 residues: CASNARSGLVYNYGYTF. The CDR3 nucleotides are TGTGCCAGTAACGCAAGATCAGGGTTGGTATATAACTATGGCTACACCTTC.

This rearrangement joins TRBV7-8 to TRBJ1-2; perhaps TRBD1 as D (6 bases). The CDR3 runs 15 residues. Germline assignment: CDR1 SGHVS and CDR2 FQNEAQ. Trimming cost V 4 bases and J 7 bases, with 19 bases left between them. The CDR3 nucleotides read TGTGCCAGCAGCTCTACCCCGCGGAGGGGGGGTGGCTACACCTTC. This translates into CASSSTPRRGGGYTF.

This clone was seen a handful of times. The rearrangement joins TRBV3-1 (or the pseudogene TRBV3-2) to TRBJ1-5; D may be TRBD1 (5 bases). The length of the CDR3 is 16 residues. Germline V gene data show CDR1 as LGHDT and CDR2 as YNNKEL (reference sequence). Trimming took off 4 bases at V and 6 bases at J, with 19 bases between the two ends. The CDR3 region is CASSLAGGASLQPQHF. The CDR3 DNA is TGTGCCAGCAGCCTCGCCGGTGGGGCTTCTCTTCAGCCCCAGCATTTT.

This clone was seen a handful of times. V usage is TRBV28 and J usage is TRBJ1-6; 9 bases align to TRBD1. J gave up 4 bases and V 2 bases, and 6 bases lay outside the gene matches. The germline CDR1 and CDR2 sequences are MDHEN and SYDVKM. The CDR3 is 17 residues long. The CDR3 here is CASSLSGGTGYNSPLHF. In nucleotides, the CDR3 is TGTGCCAGCAGTTTAAGTGGCGGGACAGGGTATAATTCACCCCTCCACTTT.